The 18 T cell receptor beta chains given below trace back to one sample, sequenced in a study of blood T cell repertoires in COVID-19. Using immunoSEQ multiplex PCR, the repertoire was profiled, and TCRdb retains in-frame clones only, with some absent. The table shows 90,000 to 130,000 clones, with approximately 78% occurring only once. Material: peripheral blood. Every receptor here comes from a man in his 70s with acute or convalescent COVID-19.

The chain is built from TRBV28 and TRBJ1-1; D is uncertain. This CDR3 is 12 amino acids long. V shed 4 bases and J shed 5 bases, with 8 bases lying between them. The germline V gene has CDR1 MDHEN and CDR2 SYDVKM. DNA for the CDR3: TGTGCCAGCAGTTCTACGGTTACTGAAGCTTTCTTT. Its protein product is CASSSTVTEAFF.

This chain uses TRBV28 with TRBJ2-7; TRBD2 aligns across 8 bases. J lost 4 bases, V lost 4 bases, and 9 bases had no gene match. This CDR3 has 15 residues. CDR1 is MDHEN and CDR2 is SYDVKM in the germline V gene. CDR3 sequence reads: CASSSPGTSRYEQYF. The CDR3 nucleotides are TGTGCCAGCAGTTCCCCCGGGACTAGTAGGTACGAGCAGTACTTC.

The chain uses TRBV25-1 and TRBJ2-7, with 9 bases lining up with TRBD1. With 3 bases clipped from V and 3 bases from J, the junction kept 3 bases outside the gene matches. The CDR3 consists of 14 residues. CDR1 and CDR2 (germline): MGHDK, SYGVNS. The CDR3 is CASSDLTGGYEQYF. CDR3 nucleotide sequence: TGTGCCAGCAGTGACCTGACAGGGGGCTACGAGCAGTACTTC.

This rearrangement joins TRBV20-1 to TRBJ2-1; 14 bases map to TRBD2. Unmatched junction bases numbered 6, after V lost 3 bases and J lost 8 bases. The V gene's germline CDR1 is DFQATT and CDR2 SNEGSKA (reference sequence). The CDR3 loop spans 15 amino acids. The CDR3 DNA reads as TGCAGTGCTAGTTTAGGGACTAGCGGGAGCGATGAGCAGTTCTTC. Translated: CSASLGTSGSDEQFF.

The chain is built from TRBV19 and TRBJ2-2; D is unclear. The V gene lost 6 bases and the J gene lost 2 bases, with 7 bases spanning the gap. Germline CDR1 reads LNHDA; CDR2 reads SQIVND (reference sequence). CDR3 length: 13 amino acids. CDR3 residues: CASSPTNTGELFF. Here the CDR3 DNA reads TGTGCCAGTAGCCCTACCAACACCGGGGAGCTGTTTTTT.

The chain uses TRBV3-1 (or the pseudogene TRBV3-2) and TRBJ1-5; maybe TRBD1 (5 bases). CDR1 LGHDT and CDR2 YNNKEL come from the germline V gene (reference sequence). Trimming pared 1 base from V and 1 base from J, leaving 5 bases between. The CDR3 consists of 14 residues. The CDR3 reads CASSQAGSNQPQHF. The CDR3 DNA is TGTGCCAGCAGCCAAGCAGGGAGCAATCAGCCCCAGCATTTT.

Written as DNA, the CDR3 is TGTGCCAGCAGCCCGACCGGGACAGGCGTTTATGGCTACACCTTC. Translated: CASSPTGTGVYGYTF. V and J are TRBV4-2 and TRBJ1-2; 8 nucleotides line up with TRBD1. Trimming removed 4 bases from V and 5 bases from J; junction bases left unmatched: 9. From germline, CDR1 is LGHNA and CDR2 YNFKEQ. The CDR3 totals 15 residues.

V is TRBV28 and J is TRBJ1-5, with 9 bases fitting TRBD1. Trimming took 5 bases from V and 9 from J; bases not matched to a gene: 11. The length of the CDR3 is 15 residues. Per the germline V gene, CDR1 is MDHEN and CDR2 is SYDVKM. CDR3 coding DNA: TGTGCCAGCAGTCTACTCCCGGGACAGGGAGGGCCCCAGCATTTT. It translates to CASSLLPGQGGPQHF.

The rearrangement links TRBV15 to TRBJ1-5; 7 positions match TRBD1. Per germline, CDR1 LNHNV and CDR2 YYDKDF (reference sequence). V shed 1 base, J shed 4 bases, and the junction held 7 bases outside the gene matches. There are 16 residues in the CDR3. In nucleotides, the CDR3 is TGTGCCACCAGCAGAGCCGGGACAGCGCCTAATCAGCCCCAGCATTTT. It yields the protein CATSRAGTAPNQPQHF.

This chain links TRBV28 with TRBJ2-1, with 9 positions matching TRBD1. Losses at the gene ends were 4 bases for V and 15 bases for J; bases not matched to a gene: 4. CDR1 MDHEN and CDR2 SYDVKM come from the germline V gene. This CDR3 has 11 amino acids. Here the CDR3 reads CASSSGQGPFF. The CDR3 DNA is TGTGCCAGCAGTTCGGGACAGGGTCCGTTCTTC.

This chain joins TRBV11-1 and TRBJ1-2, with D hard to call. V was cut by 0 bases and J by 2 bases, with 7 bases left in between. The V gene's germline CDR1 is SGHAT and CDR2 FQDESV (reference sequence). CDR3 length: 14 residues. The CDR3: CASSLAEANYGYTF. Here the CDR3 DNA reads TGTGCCAGCAGCTTAGCGGAGGCGAACTATGGCTACACCTTC. Variable domain in full (rest from reference TRBV11-1 and TRBJ1-2): EAEVAQSPRYKITEKSQAVAFWCDPISGHATLYWYRQILGQGPELLVQFQDESVVDDSQLPKDRFSAERLKGVDSTLKIQPAELGDSAMYLCASSLAEANYGYTFGSGTRLTVV.

The DNA of the CDR3 is TGTGCCAGTAGTATGGGGACAGGGGAGGTGGAGACCCAGTACTTC. It encodes CASSMGTGEVETQYF. J is TRBJ2-5 and V is TRBV19; TRBD1 aligns across 10 bases. The V gene's germline CDR1 is LNHDA and CDR2 SQIVND (reference sequence). The V gene end was trimmed by 3 bases and the J gene end by 5 bases; junction bases not matched to a gene: 6. The CDR3 runs 15 residues.

The gene calls are TRBV12-3 or TRBV12-4 and TRBJ1-1, with D unresolved. V was clipped by 3 bases and J by 5 bases, with 7 bases between them. The CDR3 is 12 amino acids. CDR3 bases: TGTGCCAGCAGTTTTTGGCAGACTGAAGCTTTCTTT. Its translation is CASSFWQTEAFF.

The chain combines TRBV12-3 or TRBV12-4 with TRBJ1-6; D is possibly TRBD1 (5 bases). The germline V and J ends were trimmed by 2 bases and 8 bases, with 7 bases remaining between them. The CDR3 sequence is 13 residues long. The CDR3: CASSLWGDSPLHF. The CDR3 coding sequence is TGTGCCAGCAGTTTATGGGGGGATTCACCCCTCCACTTT.

The sample holds one count of this clone. This chain joins TRBV12-3 or TRBV12-4 and TRBJ1-3, with D perhaps matching TRBD1 (5 bases). The CDR3 runs 13 residues. V shed 3 bases and J shed 5 bases, with 8 bases lying between them. The CDR3 spells CASSLKGRNTIYF. The DNA for the CDR3 is TGTGCCAGCAGTTTGAAGGGGCGAAACACCATATATTTT.

The J gene is TRBJ2-7, the V gene TRBV7-6, with D possibly TRBD2 on 5 matching bases. The germline V and J ends were trimmed by 1 base and 0 bases, with 16 bases remaining between them. The CDR3 is made up of 17 amino acids. Germline V lookup: CDR1 SGHVS, CDR2 FNYEAQ. This CDR3 is CASSLEVRAAFSYEQYF. CDR3 nucleotide sequence: TGTGCCAGCAGCTTAGAGGTGAGGGCGGCTTTCTCCTACGAGCAGTACTTC. Full variable domain (missing parts from reference TRBV7-6 and TRBJ2-7): GAGVSQSPRYKVTKRGQDVALRCDPISGHVSLYWYRQALGQGPEFLTYFNYEAQQDKSGLPNDRFSAERPEGSISTLTIQRTEQRDSAMYRCASSLEVRAAFSYEQYFGPGTRLTVT.

The gene calls are TRBV6-5 and TRBJ1-2, with TRBD1 as a possible D gene (6 bases). Trimming left V 4 bases short and J 5 bases short, with 11 bases between. The germline V gene encodes CDR1 MNHEY and CDR2 SVGAGI. This CDR3 has 13 residues. In DNA, the CDR3 is TGTGCCAGCAGTTTTACAGGGCGGTATGGCTACACCTTC. Its translation: CASSFTGRYGYTF.

The rearrangement joins TRBV7-2 to TRBJ1-5; D not certain. CDR3 length: 14 residues. V lost 4 bases and J 4 bases, leaving 11 bases between the germline ends. Germline loops: CDR1 SGHTA, CDR2 FQGNSA. The CDR3 nucleotides are TGTGCCAGCAGCTGGCCGGGAAGAAATCAGCCCCAGCATTTT. Encoded protein: CASSWPGRNQPQHF.